This section outlines one TCR beta chain sequence together with its context. Its specific antigen is unknown. Base qualities were left out, and no much larger clone turns up one base away. The data derive from a study of shared clonotypes between healthy human individuals (TCRdb year 2020). Regarding the complete study: A few men and two women, aged 18 to 49 years, made up the cohort. Different laboratories and diverse techniques were used to prepare libraries and sequence TCR repertoires, to increase sequencing depth and limit assay-specific biases. For each donor, CD4 naive and CD4 memory were each run on three plates, CD8 naive on two plates, and CD8 memory on one plate. Blood TCR repertoires of roughly five healthy adults were deeply sequenced to estimate repertoire size and the extent of clonotype sharing between individuals. Each donor's leukapheresis produced roughly between about 0.85 and 10 billion PBMCs.

Paper-wide results and their limitations: Pairwise subsampling indicated that sequencing depth was expected to affect the degree of clonotype sharing among donors. Sharing across several donors was observed for 5% to 6.5% of naive CD4, about 4% of naive CD8, 2% to 2.5% of memory CD4, and roughly 0.4% of memory CD8 clonotypes. Because the study included only a small number of donors, the genetic and exposure-history diversity represented was limited. Larger estimated clonotype richness was generally found for naive subsets than for memory subsets. Only blood was sampled, and tissue TCR repertoires likely differ from those in blood. Incomplete sequencing was indicated by rarefaction of sorted-subset datasets, despite the large sequencing depth. Compared with non-shared clonotypes, the clonotypes found in all four sorted-subset donors had higher generation probabilities.

Using the deep immunoSEQ assay, TCR CDR3 regions were amplified from genomic DNA by multiplex PCR. Extracted genomic DNA from each cell subset was spread evenly across all wells of several immunoSEQ 96-well plates, with each plate serving as a replicate. Each replicate PCR for sorted subsets received about 220 ng genomic DNA, equal to tens of thousands of T cell genomes. Purified libraries were quantified with a Qubit 3.0 fluorometer, sized on a Bioanalyzer 2100, and re-quantified with the KAPA Library Quantification kit. Every immunoSEQ 96-well plate was sequenced on a separate single-read 150-cycle Illumina NextSeq 550 flow cell. For the original study's pipeline: Because only junctional sequences without quality scores were contained in the immunoSEQ output, filtering matching that applied to full-length reads could not be performed. Sequences were annotated with PyIR, a Python wrapper for IgBLAST v1.9, using IMGT germline references to assign V/J genes and CDR3. Reads with weak V/J assignments (E-value above 1e-6), missing CDR3, stop codons, out-of-frame junctions, or ambiguous translated residues were removed. V3J clonotypes were defined by identical inferred V gene, J gene, and CDR3 amino acid sequence. To compute the percentage overlap between repertoires, the number of shared unique clonotypes was divided by the size of the smaller repertoire. RTK rarefaction, the Chao1 estimator, and Recon v2.1 estimates of unobserved clonotypes were used to assess repertoire richness. For all TCRbeta clonotypes obtained by the gDNA method from a few donors, generation probabilities were computed with OLGA. In TCRdb, the immuneACCESS table is reduced to in-frame sequences with V and J assigned. These tables do not hold every clone; where another copy was compared, an unresolved V gene accounts for under half, and the others remain unexplained. That table is the source of V, J and clone size, and D and trimming were worked out from the DNA. This sample is represented by some 1,400,000 clones; approximately 96% of them were singletons. Clones ranked in the top ten supply 1.2% of the sample.

The CDR3 sequence holds 15 residues, the cysteine and phenylalanine included. Only the CDR3 portion is preserved as DNA: 45 bases, with reading frame beginning at the first base. Trimming removed 6 bases from V and 5 bases from J, leaving 17 bases between the germline ends. For CDR1 and CDR2, the germline V gene lists MDHEN and SYDVKM. Healthy HIV-negative adults with no recently reported acute infections or vaccinations were included as donors. All donors were Caucasian adults living in Nashville, Tennessee, USA. CD4+ T cells were enriched through magnetic negative selection, after which naive cells were positively selected on CD45RA and the remaining negative fraction served as the memory subset. Blood was collected by leukapheresis, and PBMCs were isolated by Ficoll-Histopaque density gradient centrifugation and then cryopreserved in liquid nitrogen vapor phase. Purity and quantity of every magnetically sorted T cell population were checked by analytical flow cytometry. Genomic DNA was isolated from every sorted fraction and measured by UV absorbance on a Nanodrop 2000c.

This TCR was sampled from a man aged 30-40 years in good health. The chain links TRBV28 with TRBJ2-1, with the D gene too uncertain to name. Sequencing was done on a sample of naive CD4+ T cells sorted from blood. The sample's cell subset or site label, in plain terms: CD45RA+ positively selected. CDR3 sequence: CASSPPGFRNNEQFF. In nucleotides, the sequence is TGTGCCAGCAGCCCCCCCGGGTTCAGGAACAATGAGCAGTTCTTC.